These 8 T cell receptor beta chains share one sample of origin, sequenced in a study of T cells in Graves' hyperthyroidism and ophthalmopathy. RNA transcripts provided the source from which TCR beta CDR3 regions were amplified. First-round RT-PCR of the TCR CDR3 relied on the HTBI primer set. Via MiXCR, TCRdb re-called the multiplex PCR reads, giving one row per CDR3 protein. The sample lists roughly 660,000 distinct CDR3 sequences, 17% occurring once. Sample: blood. These receptors were taken from a man between 45 and 60 years old with Graves' hyperthyroidism.

The V and J genes are TRBV12-3 or TRBV12-4 and TRBJ2-2; 9 bases line up with TRBD1. This CDR3 comprises 11 residues. Germline trimming cut 6 bases from V and 13 bases from J; bases unmatched to any gene: 3. CDR3: CASSTDRGLFF. CDR3 nucleotide sequence: TGTGCCAGCAGCACGGACAGGGGGCTGTTTTTT.

The rearrangement uses TRBV20-1 and TRBJ1-1; D is perhaps TRBD1 (5 bases). The V end was cut by 6 bases, the J end by 0 bases, with 17 bases between. Germline assignment: CDR1 DFQATT and CDR2 SNEGSKA (reference sequence). There are 15 residues in the CDR3. CDR3 residues: CSAQDFGALNTEAFF. The CDR3 DNA is TGCAGTGCGCAGGACTTCGGGGCGTTGAACACTGAAGCTTTCTTT.

This chain links TRBV19 with TRBJ2-7; D may correspond to TRBD1 or TRBD2 (6 bases each). The CDR3 consists of 15 residues. CDR1 is LNHDA, CDR2 SQIVND, per germline (reference sequence). Trimming shortened V by 3 bases and J by 1 base, and 13 bases separated the two germline ends. CDR3 amino acids: CASSMSGGRSYEQYF. CDR3 sequence (DNA): TGTGCCAGTAGTATGTCCGGGGGCAGGTCCTACGAGCAGTACTTC.

This clonotype was counted ten times or more. This sequence joins TRBV12-3 or TRBV12-4 and TRBJ2-1, with 8 bases fitting TRBD2. The CDR3 totals 15 residues. V lost 6 bases, J lost 6 bases, and 10 bases stayed unmatched. DNA of the CDR3: TGTGCCAGCAGAACCGGGACTAGGGGGTTCAATGAGCAGTTCTTC. This encodes CASRTGTRGFNEQFF.

The chain joins TRBV20-1 to TRBJ1-1, with 7 positions matching TRBD1. The CDR3 is made up of 15 amino acids. J was trimmed by 0 bases and V by 2 bases; bases with no gene match: 6. CDR1 is DFQATT, CDR2 SNEGSKA, per germline (reference sequence). CDR3 residues: CSARTWTGMNTEAFF. The CDR3 DNA follows: TGCAGTGCTAGAACATGGACAGGCATGAACACTGAAGCTTTCTTT.

The CDR3 protein is CSAREYKGLAASYEQYF. CDR3 nucleotides: TGCAGTGCTAGAGAGTATAAAGGTCTAGCGGCCTCCTACGAGCAGTACTTC. The chain is built from TRBV20-1 and TRBJ2-7; 7 nucleotides match TRBD2. The V gene end was trimmed by 0 bases and the J gene end by 0 bases; junction bases not matched to a gene: 11. CDR3 length equals 17 residues. Germline V gives CDR1 DFQATT, CDR2 SNEGSKA (reference sequence).

For this clonotype: Possible read error: a much larger clone is one base away. The rearrangement links TRBV7-2 to TRBJ2-7; perhaps TRBD2 as D (5 bases). The CDR3 is 12 residues long. Germline assignment: CDR1 SGHTA and CDR2 FQGNSA. The V end was cut by 3 bases, the J end by 6 bases, with 9 bases between. This chain's CDR3 is CASSFAGSEQYF. In DNA, the CDR3 is TGTGCCAGCAGCTTTGCGGGTTCCGAGCAGTACTTC. The full variable domain, its missing parts supplied by reference TRBV7-2 and TRBJ2-7, is GAGVSQSPSNKVTEKGKDVELRCDPISGHTALYWYRQSLGQGLEFLIYFQGNSAPDKSGLPSDRFSAERTGGSVSTLTIQRTQQEDSAVYLCASSFAGSEQYFGPGTRLTVT.

This clonotype appeared a few times. This chain joins TRBV12-3 or TRBV12-4 and TRBJ1-1; D is perhaps TRBD1 (5 bases). The CDR3 extends over 14 amino acids. The ends were cut back, 7 bases at V and 5 bases at J, with 17 bases in the middle. CDR3 DNA sequence: TGTGCCAGCACCCCCGAGGGGCTGGGGACTGAAGCTTTCTTT. Its translation is CASTPEGLGTEAFF.